Each of the 14 T cell receptor beta chains below was sequenced from the same sample in a study of T cell repertoires in cytomegalovirus infection. Each CDR3 protein gets one entry after TCRdb re-called the reads with MiXCR. The data contain some 300,000 distinct CDR3 sequences, roughly 15% of them singletons. The source material was PBMCs. The source is a human donor in good health (CMV status not recorded). Some clones in this sample may be carry-over from other donors' samples.

This sequence joins TRBV12-3 or TRBV12-4 and TRBJ2-1; TRBD2 agrees at 9 bases. This CDR3 is built from 12 residues. Trimming took 9 bases from V and 9 from J; bases not matched to a gene: 6. DNA of the CDR3: TGTGCCAGTGCGGGGGGGGGGTTTGAGCAGTTCTTC. Amino acid sequence: CASAGGGFEQFF.

This clonotype has at least ten counts. The rearrangement links TRBV19 to TRBJ2-1; D is possibly TRBD2 (7 bases). The length of the CDR3 is 13 residues. Germline values: CDR1 LNHDA, CDR2 SQIVND (reference sequence). The ends were cut back, 4 bases at V and 9 bases at J, with 13 bases in the middle. The chain's CDR3 is CASSTGGQFEQFF. CDR3 in DNA: TGTGCCAGTAGTACGGGGGGCCAATTTGAGCAGTTCTTC.

The chain recombines TRBV14 with TRBJ1-2; no clear D. The V gene lost 2 bases and the J gene lost 2 bases, with 3 bases spanning the gap. Germline values: CDR1 SGHDN, CDR2 FVKESK. The CDR3 has 12 residues. The CDR3 is CASSQTNYGYTF. The CDR3 coding sequence is TGTGCCAGCAGCCAAACGAACTATGGCTACACCTTC.

This clonotype was detected many times. The chain is built from TRBV7-6 and TRBJ1-1, with a tentative D call TRBD1 (6 bases). The germline CDR1 and CDR2 sequences are SGHVS and FNYEAQ. With 1 base removed from V and 4 bases from J, the gap between germline ends came to 10 bases. The CDR3 sequence is 14 residues long. CDR3 in DNA: TGTGCCAGCAGCTTAGGACAGGTGAGCACTGAAGCTTTCTTT. Translation: CASSLGQVSTEAFF. The full variable domain, with the rest looked up from reference TRBV7-6 and TRBJ1-1, is GAGVSQSPRYKVTKRGQDVALRCDPISGHVSLYWYRQALGQGPEFLTYFNYEAQQDKSGLPNDRFSAERPEGSISTLTIQRTEQRDSAMYRCASSLGQVSTEAFFGQGTRLTVV.

This clonotype was seen only once. This chain connects TRBV5-1 to TRBJ2-1; D is unclear. The CDR3 is made up of 14 amino acids. The germline V and J ends were trimmed by 7 bases and 0 bases, with 11 bases remaining between them. Germline CDR1 SGHRS, CDR2 YFSETQ. For the CDR3, the DNA is TGCGCCAGCCGGCGCTCGAGCTCCTACAATGAGCAGTTCTTC. Translating it yields CASRRSSSYNEQFF.

The chain is built from TRBV19 and TRBJ2-1; 10 bases align to TRBD2. This CDR3 spans 15 amino acids. Germline trimming cut 2 bases from V and 8 bases from J; bases unmatched to any gene: 6. Germline V CDR1 and CDR2: LNHDA, SQIVND (reference sequence). This CDR3 reads CASSISGRAFHEQFF. The CDR3 DNA reads TGTGCCAGTAGTATAAGCGGGAGGGCCTTCCATGAGCAGTTCTTC.

Ten or more counts support this clonotype. CDR3 coding DNA: TGTGCCAGCAGCTTAGAGGTCGCAGGGTTTGATGAGCAGTTCTTC. It codes for CASSLEVAGFDEQFF. The rearrangement joins TRBV7-6 to TRBJ2-1; D might be TRBD1 (5 bases). V lost 1 base, J lost 8 bases, and 15 bases lay in between. Germline CDR1 is SGHVS and CDR2 is FNYEAQ. The CDR3 has 15 amino acids.

This clonotype has only a few counts. This chain links TRBV10-3 with TRBJ1-5; no reliable D call. CDR1 is ENHRY and CDR2 is SYGVKD in the germline V gene. V shed 0 bases and J shed 4 bases, with 4 bases lying between them. The CDR3 length is 13 residues. The CDR3 DNA sequence: TGTGCCATCAGTGAGTCTGGGAATCAGCCCCAGCATTTT. Residues: CAISESGNQPQHF.

The J gene is TRBJ2-3, the V gene TRBV29-1, with 7 nucleotides matching TRBD1. V lost 0 bases to trimming and J lost 2 bases; unmatched junction nucleotides: 14. Germline V gene sequence: CDR1 SQVTM, CDR2 ANQGSEA. The length of the CDR3 is 18 residues. The DNA of the CDR3 is TGCAGCGTTGAAGATCTTCTTAGGGGGCTCCAAGACACAGATACGCAGTATTTT. This codes for CSVEDLLRGLQDTDTQYF.

The chain recombines TRBV5-1 with TRBJ1-1; weak D call: TRBD1 (5 bases). CDR3 length: 14 amino acids. Per germline, CDR1 SGHRS and CDR2 YFSETQ. V gave up 2 bases and J gave up 9 bases, with 17 bases separating them. The CDR3 nucleotides read TGCGCCAGCAGCTTTACAGGCTTACCAAGTAAAGCTTTCTTT. Translated: CASSFTGLPSKAFF.

This clonotype appeared many times. The CDR3 is CASSLERSGRRGEQFF. As DNA, the CDR3 is TGTGCCAGCAGTTTGGAAAGATCGGGCCGCCGTGGGGAGCAGTTCTTC. The rearrangement joins TRBV28 to TRBJ2-1; no clear D gene. This CDR3 region has 16 residues. The germline V gene encodes CDR1 MDHEN and CDR2 SYDVKM. The ends were cut back, 3 bases at V and 10 bases at J, with 22 bases in the middle. The full variable domain, with the rest looked up from reference TRBV28 and TRBJ2-1, is DVKVTQSSRYLVKRTGEKVFLECVQDMDHENMFWYRQDPGLGLRLIYFSYDVKMKEKGDIPEGYSVSREKKERFSLILESASTNQTSMYLCASSLERSGRRGEQFFGPGTRLTVL.

Ten or more counts support this clonotype. J is TRBJ2-2 and V is TRBV7-3, with 8 nucleotides matching TRBD2. Trimming cost V 3 bases and J 7 bases; bases outside gene matches: 10. Germline V gene lookup returns CDR1 SGHTA and CDR2 FQGTGA. There are 16 residues in the CDR3. The CDR3 DNA is TGTGCCAGCAGCTTGTCGAGCGGGAGTAAGAGCGGGGAGCTGTTTTTT. This codes for CASSLSSGSKSGELFF. The complete variable domain, with remaining parts taken from reference TRBV7-3 and TRBJ2-2, reads GAGVSQTPSNKVTEKGKYVELRCDPISGHTALYWYRQSLGQGPEFLIYFQGTGAADDSGLPNDRFFAVRPEGSVSTLKIQRTERGDSAVYLCASSLSSGSKSGELFFGEGSRLTVL.

At least ten counts were recorded for this clonotype. This sequence joins TRBV7-9 and TRBJ2-3; 8 bases are shared with TRBD2. Germline CDR1 SEHNR, CDR2 FQNEAQ (reference sequence). The CDR3 has 15 residues. Trimming removed 5 bases from V and 2 bases from J; junction bases left unmatched: 6. The CDR3, as DNA: TGTGCCAGCAGCCGCGGGGGGAGCCCCACAGATACGCAGTATTTT. As protein: CASSRGGSPTDTQYF.

This clonotype was found many times. J is TRBJ2-7 and V is TRBV7-9; D may be TRBD2 (5 bases). The CDR3 is 13 amino acids. Trimming pared 5 bases from V and 7 bases from J, leaving 15 bases between. The germline gives CDR1 SEHNR, CDR2 FQNEAQ (reference sequence). CDR3 loop: CASSPEGNLEQYF. DNA of the CDR3: TGTGCCAGCAGCCCCGAGGGCAATCTTGAGCAGTACTTC.